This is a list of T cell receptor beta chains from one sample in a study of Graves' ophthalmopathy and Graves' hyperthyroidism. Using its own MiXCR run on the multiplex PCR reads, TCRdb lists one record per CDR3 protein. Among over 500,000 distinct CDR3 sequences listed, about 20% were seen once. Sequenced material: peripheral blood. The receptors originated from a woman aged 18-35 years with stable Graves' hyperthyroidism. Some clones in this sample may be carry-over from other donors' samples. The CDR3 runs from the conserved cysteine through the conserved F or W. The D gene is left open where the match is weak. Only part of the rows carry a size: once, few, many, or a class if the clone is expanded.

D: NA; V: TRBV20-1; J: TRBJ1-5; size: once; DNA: TGCAGTGCCCGCAGGGAGGGACAGCCCCAGCATTTT; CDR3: CSARREGQPQHF
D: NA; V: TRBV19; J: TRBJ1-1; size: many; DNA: TGTGCCACCACCTCCCGCTTCAGGGGAGAAAACACTGAAGCTTTCTTT; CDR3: CATTSRFRGENTEAFF
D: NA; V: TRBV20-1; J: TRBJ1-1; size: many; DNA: TGCAGTGCTAGACGTCTGGGGCAAGCTTTCTTT; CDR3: CSARRLGQAFF
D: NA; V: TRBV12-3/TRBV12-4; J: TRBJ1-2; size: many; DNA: TGTGCCAGCAGTATGCCCAAAGGGAATGGCTACACCTTC; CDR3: CASSMPKGNGYTF
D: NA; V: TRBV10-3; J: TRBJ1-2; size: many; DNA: TGTGCCATCAGTGATTTACCGTCGGCAAACTATGGCTACACCTTC; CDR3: CAISDLPSANYGYTF
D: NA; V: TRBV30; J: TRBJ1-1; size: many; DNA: TGTGCCTGGAGCGGACTGAGCTCTGAAGCTTTCTTT; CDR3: CAWSGLSSEAFF
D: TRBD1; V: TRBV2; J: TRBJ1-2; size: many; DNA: TGTGCCAGCAGGGGGACAGGACCCTATGGCTACACCTTC; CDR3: CASRGTGPYGYTF
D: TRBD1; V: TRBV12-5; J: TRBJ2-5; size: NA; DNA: TGTGCTAGTGGTACGGGGACAGGGGGAGAGACCCAGTACTTC; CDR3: CASGTGTGGETQYF
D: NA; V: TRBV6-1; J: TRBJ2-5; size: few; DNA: TGTGCCAGCAGTGCGGGGGCAGCCCAAGAGACCCAGTACTTC; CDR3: CASSAGAAQETQYF
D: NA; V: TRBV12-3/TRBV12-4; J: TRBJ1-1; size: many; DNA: TGTGCCAGCAGTGGACTTGAAGCTTTCTTT; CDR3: CASSGLEAFF